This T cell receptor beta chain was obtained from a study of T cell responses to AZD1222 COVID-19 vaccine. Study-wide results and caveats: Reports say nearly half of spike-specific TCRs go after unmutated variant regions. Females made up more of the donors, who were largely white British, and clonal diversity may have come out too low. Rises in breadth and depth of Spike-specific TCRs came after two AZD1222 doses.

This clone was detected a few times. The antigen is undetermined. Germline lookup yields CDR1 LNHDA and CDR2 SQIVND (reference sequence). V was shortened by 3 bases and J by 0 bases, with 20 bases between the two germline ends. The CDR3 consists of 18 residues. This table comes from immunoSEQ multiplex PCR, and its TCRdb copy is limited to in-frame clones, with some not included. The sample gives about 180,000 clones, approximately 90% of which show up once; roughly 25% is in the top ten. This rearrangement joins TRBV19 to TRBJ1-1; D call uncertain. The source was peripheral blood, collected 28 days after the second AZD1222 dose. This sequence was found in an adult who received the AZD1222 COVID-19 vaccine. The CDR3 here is CASSMAHHLAGMNTEAFF. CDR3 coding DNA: TGTGCCAGTAGTATGGCCCACCATCTGGCAGGAATGAACACTGAAGCTTTCTTT.